This TCR beta chain was identified during a study of glioma-infiltrating T cells. On this clonotype itself: Antigen unknown.

Notes on the study in general: Non-neoplastic patients had below-expected tissue-blood divergence, while all gliomas exceeded expectation. Very few CDR3 sequences were shared between tissue and blood.

Amplification of TCR alpha and beta CDR3 regions from RNA used iRepertoire nested multiplex PCR. For one-step reverse transcription and amplification, about 85-400 ng of tissue mRNA or PBMC total RNA was used. TCRdb analysed the multiplex PCR reads with MiXCR anew, one entry per CDR3 protein. The table has 100,000 to 150,000 distinct CDR3 sequences, roughly a quarter seen once. The CDR3 is 19 amino acids. Trimming took 0 bases from V and 1 from J; bases not matched to a gene: 11. Per germline, CDR1 DFQATT and CDR2 SNEGSKA (reference sequence). The clonotype comes from a human donor with low-grade glioma or glioblastoma, undergoing nonglioma brain surgery, or in good health (not recorded which). The chain has TRBV20-1 and TRBJ2-1; the match to TRBD2 covers 11 bases. The specimen was glioma tissue, nonneoplastic brain tissue, or PBMCs (not recorded which). CDR3 in amino acids: CSAREIMGLAALSYNEQFF. As DNA, the CDR3 is TGCAGTGCTAGAGAGATTATGGGACTAGCGGCGCTGTCCTACAATGAGCAGTTCTTC.